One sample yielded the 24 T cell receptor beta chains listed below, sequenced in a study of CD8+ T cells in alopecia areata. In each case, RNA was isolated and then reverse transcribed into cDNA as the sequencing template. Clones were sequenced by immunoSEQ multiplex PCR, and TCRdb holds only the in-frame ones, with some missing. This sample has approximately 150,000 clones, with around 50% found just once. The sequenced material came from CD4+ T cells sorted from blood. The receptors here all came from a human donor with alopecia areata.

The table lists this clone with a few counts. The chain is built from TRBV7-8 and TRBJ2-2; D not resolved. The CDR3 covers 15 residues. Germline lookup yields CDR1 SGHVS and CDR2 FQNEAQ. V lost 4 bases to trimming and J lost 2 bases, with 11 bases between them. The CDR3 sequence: CASSSSLVNTGELFF. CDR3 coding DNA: TGTGCCAGCAGCTCCTCTTTAGTTAACACCGGGGAGCTGTTTTTT.

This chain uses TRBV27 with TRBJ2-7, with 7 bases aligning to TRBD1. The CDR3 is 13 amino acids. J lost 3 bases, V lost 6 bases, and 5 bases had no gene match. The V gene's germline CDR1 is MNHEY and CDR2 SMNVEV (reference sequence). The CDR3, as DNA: TGTGCCAGCAGCCTTACAGGGGACTACGAGCAGTACTTC. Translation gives CASSLTGDYEQYF.

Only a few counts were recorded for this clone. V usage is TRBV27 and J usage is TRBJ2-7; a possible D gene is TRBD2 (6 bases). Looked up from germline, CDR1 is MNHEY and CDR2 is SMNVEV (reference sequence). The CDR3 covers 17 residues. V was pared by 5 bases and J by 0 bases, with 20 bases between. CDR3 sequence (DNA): TGTGCCAGCAGTGCTAAAAGGCCGACTAGACCCTCCTACGAGCAGTACTTC. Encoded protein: CASSAKRPTRPSYEQYF.

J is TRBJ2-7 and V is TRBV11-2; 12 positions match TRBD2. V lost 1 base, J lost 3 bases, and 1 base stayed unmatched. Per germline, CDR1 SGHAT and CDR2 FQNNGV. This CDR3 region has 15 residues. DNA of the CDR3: TGTGCCAGCAGCTTAGTGACTAGCGGGGGCTACGAGCAGTACTTC. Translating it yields CASSLVTSGGYEQYF. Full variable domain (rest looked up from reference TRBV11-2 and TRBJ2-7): EAGVAQSPRYKIIEKRQSVAFWCNPISGHATLYWYQQILGQGPKLLIQFQNNGVVDDSQLPKDRFSAERLKGVDSTLKIQPAKLEDSAVYLCASSLVTSGGYEQYFGPGTRLTVT.

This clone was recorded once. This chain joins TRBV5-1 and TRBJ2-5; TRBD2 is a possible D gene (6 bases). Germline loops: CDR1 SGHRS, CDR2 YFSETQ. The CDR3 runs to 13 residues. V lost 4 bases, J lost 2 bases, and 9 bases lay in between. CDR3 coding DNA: TGCGCCAGCAGCGCCGGGACTCAAGAGACCCAGTACTTC. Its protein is CASSAGTQETQYF.

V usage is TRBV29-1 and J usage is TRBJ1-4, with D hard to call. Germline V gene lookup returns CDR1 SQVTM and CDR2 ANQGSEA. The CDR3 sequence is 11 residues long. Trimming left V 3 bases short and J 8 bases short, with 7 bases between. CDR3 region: CSVELGEKLFF. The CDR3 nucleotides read TGCAGCGTTGAGTTGGGGGAAAAACTGTTTTTT.

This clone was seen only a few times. In DNA, the CDR3 is TGTGCCAGCAGCGTCGGTCTCAACTACGAGCAGTACTTC. This encodes CASSVGLNYEQYF. The chain is built from TRBV9 and TRBJ2-7; D remains unclear. Germline V gene lookup returns CDR1 SGDLS and CDR2 YYNGEE. V was trimmed by 2 bases and J by 3 bases, leaving 9 bases between them. The CDR3 is made up of 13 amino acids.

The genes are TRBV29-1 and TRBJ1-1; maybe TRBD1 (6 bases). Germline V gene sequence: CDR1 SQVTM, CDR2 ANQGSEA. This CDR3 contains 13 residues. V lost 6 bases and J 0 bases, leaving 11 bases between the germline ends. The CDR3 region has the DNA TGCAGCGTCGGACAGAAAATGAACACTGAAGCTTTCTTT. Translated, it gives CSVGQKMNTEAFF.

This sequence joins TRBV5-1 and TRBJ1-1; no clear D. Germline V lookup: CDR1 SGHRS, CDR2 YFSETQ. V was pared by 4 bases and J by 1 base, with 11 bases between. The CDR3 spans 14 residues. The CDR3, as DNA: TGCGCCAGCAGCCCCCAGACGACGAACACTGAAGCTTTCTTT. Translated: CASSPQTTNTEAFF.

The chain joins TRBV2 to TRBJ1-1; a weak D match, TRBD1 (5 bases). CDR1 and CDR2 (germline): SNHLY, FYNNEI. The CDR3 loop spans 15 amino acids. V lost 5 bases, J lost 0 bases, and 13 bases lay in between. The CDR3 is CASSSGGYLNTEAFF. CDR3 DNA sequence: TGTGCCAGCAGTAGTGGGGGGTATCTGAACACTGAAGCTTTCTTT.

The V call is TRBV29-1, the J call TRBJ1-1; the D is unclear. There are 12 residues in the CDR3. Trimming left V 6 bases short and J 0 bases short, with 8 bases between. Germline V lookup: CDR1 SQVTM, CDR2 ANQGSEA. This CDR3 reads CSVFSMNTEAFF. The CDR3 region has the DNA TGCAGCGTGTTTTCAATGAACACTGAAGCTTTCTTT.

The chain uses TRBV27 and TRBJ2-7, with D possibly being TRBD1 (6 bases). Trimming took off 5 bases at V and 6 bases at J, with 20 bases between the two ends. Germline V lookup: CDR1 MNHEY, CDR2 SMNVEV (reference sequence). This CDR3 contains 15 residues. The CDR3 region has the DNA TGTGCCAGCAGTCCCACCGGGACATCGGGCTCCGAGCAGTACTTC. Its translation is CASSPTGTSGSEQYF.

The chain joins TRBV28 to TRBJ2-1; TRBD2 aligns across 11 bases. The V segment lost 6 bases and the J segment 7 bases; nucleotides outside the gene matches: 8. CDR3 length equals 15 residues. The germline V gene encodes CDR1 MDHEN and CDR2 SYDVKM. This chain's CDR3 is CASRTTSGRTNEQFF. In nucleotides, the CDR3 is TGTGCCAGCAGGACCACTAGCGGGAGAACGAATGAGCAGTTCTTC.

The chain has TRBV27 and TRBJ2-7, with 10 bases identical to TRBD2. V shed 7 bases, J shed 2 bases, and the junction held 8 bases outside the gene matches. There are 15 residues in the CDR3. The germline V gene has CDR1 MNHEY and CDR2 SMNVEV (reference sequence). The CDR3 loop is CASTMIAGGTYEQYF. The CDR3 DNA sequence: TGTGCCAGCACCATGATAGCGGGAGGTACCTACGAGCAGTACTTC.

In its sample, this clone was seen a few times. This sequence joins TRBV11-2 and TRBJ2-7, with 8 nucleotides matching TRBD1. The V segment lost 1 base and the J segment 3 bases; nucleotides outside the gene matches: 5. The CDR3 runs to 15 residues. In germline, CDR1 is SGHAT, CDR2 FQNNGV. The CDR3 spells CASSLGQGANYEQYF. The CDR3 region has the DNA TGTGCCAGCAGCTTAGGGCAGGGGGCCAACTACGAGCAGTACTTC.

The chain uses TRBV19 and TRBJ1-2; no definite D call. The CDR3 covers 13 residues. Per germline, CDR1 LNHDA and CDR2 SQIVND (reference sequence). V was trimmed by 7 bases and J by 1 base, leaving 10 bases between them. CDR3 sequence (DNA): TGTGCCAGTACCGACACGAATAACTATGGCTACACCTTC. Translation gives CASTDTNNYGYTF.

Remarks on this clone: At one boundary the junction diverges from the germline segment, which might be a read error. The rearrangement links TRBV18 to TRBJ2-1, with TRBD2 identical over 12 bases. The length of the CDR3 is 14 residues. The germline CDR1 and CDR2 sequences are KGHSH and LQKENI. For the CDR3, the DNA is TGTGCCACCTCACCGGGACTAGCGGGTGGGGAGCAGTTCTTC. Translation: CATSPGLAGGEQFF. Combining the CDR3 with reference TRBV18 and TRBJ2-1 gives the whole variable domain NAGVMQNPRHLVRRRGQEARLRCSPMKGHSHVYWYRQLPEEGLKFMVYLQKENIIDESGMPKERFSAEFPKEGPSILRIQQVVRGDSAAYFCATSPGLAGGEQFFGPGTRLTVL.

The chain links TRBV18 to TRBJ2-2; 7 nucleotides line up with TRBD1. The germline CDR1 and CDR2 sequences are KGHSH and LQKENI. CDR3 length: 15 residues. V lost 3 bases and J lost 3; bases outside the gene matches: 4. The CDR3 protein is CASSPGQTYTGELFF. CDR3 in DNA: TGTGCCAGCTCACCGGGACAGACCTACACCGGGGAGCTGTTTTTT.

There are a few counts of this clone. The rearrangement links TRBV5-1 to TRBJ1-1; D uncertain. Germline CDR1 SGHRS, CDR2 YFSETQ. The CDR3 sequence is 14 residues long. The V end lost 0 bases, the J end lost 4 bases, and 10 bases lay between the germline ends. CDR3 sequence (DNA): TGCGCCAGCAGCTTGGAACCACGCGGCACTGAAGCTTTCTTT. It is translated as CASSLEPRGTEAFF.

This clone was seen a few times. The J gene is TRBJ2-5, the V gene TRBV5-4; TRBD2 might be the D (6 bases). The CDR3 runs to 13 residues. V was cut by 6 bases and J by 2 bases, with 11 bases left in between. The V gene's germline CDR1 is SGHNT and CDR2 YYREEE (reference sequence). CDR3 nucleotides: TGTGCCAGCACCCGGGACTTACAAGAGACCCAGTACTTC. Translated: CASTRDLQETQYF.

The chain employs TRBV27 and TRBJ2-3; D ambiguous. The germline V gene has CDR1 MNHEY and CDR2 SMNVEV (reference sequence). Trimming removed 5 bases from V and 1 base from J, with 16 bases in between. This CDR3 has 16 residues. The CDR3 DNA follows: TGTGCCAGCAGTCCATTACCGAGGTGGGGCACAGATACGCAGTATTTT. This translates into CASSPLPRWGTDTQYF.

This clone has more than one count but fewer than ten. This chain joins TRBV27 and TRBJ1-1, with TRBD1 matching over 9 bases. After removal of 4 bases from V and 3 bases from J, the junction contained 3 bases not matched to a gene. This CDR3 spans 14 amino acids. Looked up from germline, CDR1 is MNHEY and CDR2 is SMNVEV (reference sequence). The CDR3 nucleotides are TGTGCCAGCAGTTACACAGGGGGCTACACTGAAGCTTTCTTT. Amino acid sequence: CASSYTGGYTEAFF.

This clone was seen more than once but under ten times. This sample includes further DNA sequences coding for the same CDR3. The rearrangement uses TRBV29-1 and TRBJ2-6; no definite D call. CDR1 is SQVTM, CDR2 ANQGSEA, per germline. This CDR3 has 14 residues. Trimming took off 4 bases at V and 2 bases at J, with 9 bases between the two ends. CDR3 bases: TGCAGCGTTGCTCGCGGCACTGGGGCCAACGTCCTGACTTTC. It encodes CSVARGTGANVLTF.

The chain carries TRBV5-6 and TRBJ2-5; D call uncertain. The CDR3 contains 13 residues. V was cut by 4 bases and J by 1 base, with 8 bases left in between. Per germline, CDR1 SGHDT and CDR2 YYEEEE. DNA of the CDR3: TGTGCCAGCAGCCCCAGAATCCAAGAGACCCAGTACTTC. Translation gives CASSPRIQETQYF.